This TCR beta chain appears in the sequencing data of a study of blood T cell repertoires in COVID-19. Clones were read by immunoSEQ multiplex PCR, and TCRdb kept only the in-frame ones, dropping some. The sample holds nearly 250,000 clones, more than 70% seen once. The trim removed 6 bases at V and 2 bases at J, leaving 12 bases unmatched. Germline V gives CDR1 SNHLY, CDR2 FYNNEI. The length of the CDR3 is 18 residues. This clone was seen just once. This chain connects TRBV2 to TRBJ2-3; 12 bases fit TRBD2. The TCR sequence derives from a woman of 80 years or more with COVID-19, enrolled during active disease. The sequenced sample was peripheral blood. CDR3 DNA: TGTGCCAGCAGACCTCTAGCGGGGGGGCGAGCTACCACAGATACGCAGTATTTT. This gives the protein CASRPLAGGRATTDTQYF.